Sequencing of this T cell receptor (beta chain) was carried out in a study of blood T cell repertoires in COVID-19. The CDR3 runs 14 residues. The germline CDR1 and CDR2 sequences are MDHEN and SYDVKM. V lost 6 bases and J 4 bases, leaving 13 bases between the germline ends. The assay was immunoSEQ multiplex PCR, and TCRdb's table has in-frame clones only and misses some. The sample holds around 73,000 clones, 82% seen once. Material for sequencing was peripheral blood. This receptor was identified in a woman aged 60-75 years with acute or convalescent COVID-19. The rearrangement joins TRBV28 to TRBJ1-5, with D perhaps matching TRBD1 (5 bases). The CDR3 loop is CASSRDGTNQPQHF. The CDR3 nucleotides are TGTGCCAGCAGCCGCGACGGGACTAATCAGCCCCAGCATTTT.